The clone carrying this T cell receptor beta chain has just a few counts. The target antigen is unknown. These data belong to a study of T-cell memory formation after mild COVID-19. For the study at large: Clusters were largely donor specific.

Study-level findings and limits: Contracting clones localized mainly to CM and EM when CD4+ and mainly to EMRA when CD8+. Pre-infection memory already had some responding clones, implying cross-reactive memory joined.

The junction had 15 bases not matched to a gene; V was cut back by 5 bases and J by 12 bases. This CDR3 contains 14 residues. The V gene's germline CDR1 is SGHAT and CDR2 FQNNGV. TCR alpha and TCR beta cDNA libraries with sample barcodes and UMIs came from 5'RACE using constant-segment primers. Via MiXCR, TCRdb re-called the 5' RACE reads, giving one row per CDR3 protein. The table has 470,000 or so distinct CDR3 sequences, about 23% seen once. This clonotype originated in an adult woman who had mild COVID-19 (a few samples of this study predate the infection). Cell type and time point are not known. Sequenced sample: PBMCs or a T cell subset sorted from them (not recorded which). J is TRBJ2-7 and V is TRBV11-2, with 8 bases aligning to TRBD2. CDR3 in amino acids: CASSPPWLAGGRYF. The CDR3 DNA reads TGTGCCAGCAGCCCACCATGGCTAGCGGGCGGACGGTACTTC.